The 18 T cell receptor beta chains listed next were all sequenced from one sample in a study of blood T cell repertoires in COVID-19. Sequencing used immunoSEQ multiplex PCR; TCRdb keeps in-frame clones, though not all of them. The sample comprises about 290,000 clones, about nine tenths of which are singletons, and approximately 10% rests with the top ten. The sequenced sample consisted of peripheral blood. The receptors derive from a woman between 25 and 40 years old with COVID-19, enrolled during active disease.

The genes are TRBV19 and TRBJ1-5, with 8 bases identical to TRBD1. Germline CDR1 LNHDA, CDR2 SQIVND (reference sequence). Germline trimming cut 5 bases from V and 5 bases from J; bases unmatched to any gene: 8. CDR3 size: 15 residues. CDR3: CASSVFPTGDQPQHF. DNA for the CDR3: TGTGCCAGTAGTGTCTTCCCGACAGGGGATCAGCCCCAGCATTTT.

A remark on this clone: The junction and the germline gene differ at one end; a read error may be behind it. The chain is built from TRBV5-6 and TRBJ2-1; possible D gene TRBD1, 6 bases. The CDR3 extends over 16 amino acids. Germline CDR1 is SGHDT and CDR2 is YYEEEE. CDR3 amino acids: CVSREGPQGPYNEQFF. CDR3 sequence (DNA): TGTGTCAGCAGAGAGGGACCACAGGGCCCCTACAATGAGCAGTTCTTC.

The chain has TRBV5-4 and TRBJ1-4; D possibly corresponds to TRBD1 (6 bases). V was cut by 4 bases and J by 5 bases, with 15 bases left in between. Germline V gives CDR1 SGHNT, CDR2 YYREEE (reference sequence). The CDR3 is 15 residues long. The CDR3 DNA reads as TGTGCCAGCAGCCTAGCGGGGGCCCAGAATGAAAAACTGTTTTTT. It encodes CASSLAGAQNEKLFF.

V gene TRBV5-1 combines with J gene TRBJ2-7, with 9 bases fitting TRBD1. The length of the CDR3 is 14 residues. CDR1 is SGHRS, CDR2 YFSETQ, per germline. With 4 bases clipped from V and 5 bases from J, the junction kept 7 bases outside the gene matches. CDR3 sequence (DNA): TGCGCCAGCAGCATCCGGGACAGGGTACACGAGCAGTACTTC. It yields the protein CASSIRDRVHEQYF.

The chain carries TRBV5-4 and TRBJ1-3; 7 bases align to TRBD1. Per the germline V gene, CDR1 is SGHNT and CDR2 is YYREEE (reference sequence). This CDR3 region has 15 residues. V lost 1 base, J lost 2 bases, and 3 bases stayed unmatched. The CDR3 nucleotides are TGTGCCAGCAGCTTGTACCAGGGGGCTGGAAACACCATATATTTT. It specifies CASSLYQGAGNTIYF.

This clone was detected only once. V and J are TRBV4-1 and TRBJ1-2, with 10 bases fitting TRBD1. V was clipped by 2 bases and J by 4 bases; unmatched bases: 7. CDR1 is MGHRA and CDR2 is YSYEKL in the germline V gene. This CDR3 comprises 16 residues. Here the CDR3 reads CASSQSRDRGSYGYTF. Here the CDR3 DNA reads TGCGCCAGCAGCCAATCCAGGGACAGGGGTAGCTATGGCTACACCTTC.

The J gene is TRBJ1-2, the V gene TRBV5-4, with D unclear. Trimming removed 2 bases at V and 8 bases at J, with 13 bases between. There are 13 residues in the CDR3. The germline gives CDR1 SGHNT, CDR2 YYREEE (reference sequence). The CDR3 spells CASSFWVRSGYTF. The CDR3 nucleotides are TGTGCCAGCAGCTTCTGGGTGAGGAGCGGCTACACCTTC.

V usage is TRBV5-1 and J usage is TRBJ2-1; TRBD2 matches at 7 bases. The trim removed 0 bases at V and 5 bases at J, leaving 8 bases unmatched. CDR3 length: 16 residues. Germline V gene sequence: CDR1 SGHRS, CDR2 YFSETQ. CDR3 loop: CASSLVGLAENNEQFF. The CDR3, as DNA: TGCGCCAGCAGCTTGGTAGGGCTAGCGGAAAACAATGAGCAGTTCTTC.

This clone occurred many times. CDR3 coding DNA: TGCGCCAGCAGCCAAAAACGAGACCCCGGACAGGGGCCCCCTAACTATGGCTACACCTTC. This sequence encodes CASSQKRDPGQGPPNYGYTF. The chain combines TRBV4-1 with TRBJ1-2, with 9 bases identical to TRBD1. This CDR3 region has 20 residues. With 2 bases clipped from V and 0 bases from J, the junction kept 16 bases outside the gene matches. Germline V lookup: CDR1 MGHRA, CDR2 YSYEKL.

The chain joins TRBV15 to TRBJ2-7; D perhaps matches TRBD2 (5 bases). The V gene's germline CDR1 is LNHNV and CDR2 YYDKDF (reference sequence). The CDR3 spans 14 residues. Deletions cut 4 bases from V and 6 bases from J, with 16 bases between. DNA of the CDR3: TGTGCCACCAGCACCCGCGTCAGTGGGAGCGAGCAGTACTTC. Protein: CATSTRVSGSEQYF.

V usage is TRBV19 and J usage is TRBJ1-2; D gene ambiguous. Trimming took 5 bases from V and 2 from J, leaving 9 bases between them. The CDR3 loop spans 13 amino acids. Per the germline V gene, CDR1 is LNHDA and CDR2 is SQIVND (reference sequence). In DNA form, the CDR3 reads TGTGCCAGTAGTTCCCCACAGAACTATGGCTACACCTTC. Translation: CASSSPQNYGYTF.

This clone was detected only a few times. The chain carries TRBV2 and TRBJ1-1; perhaps TRBD1 as D (5 bases). Trimming took 10 bases from V and 1 from J, leaving 13 bases between them. CDR1 SNHLY and CDR2 FYNNEI come from the germline V gene. The CDR3 extends over 13 amino acids. This CDR3 reads CATPRDRNTEAFF. CDR3 in DNA: TGTGCCACCCCCAGGGATCGGAACACTGAAGCTTTCTTT.

The chain has TRBV5-1 and TRBJ2-2; 13 bases align to TRBD2. Germline CDR1 and CDR2: SGHRS and YFSETQ. This CDR3 spans 20 amino acids. Trimming at V came to 6 bases and at J to 3 bases, leaving 17 bases not matched to a gene. Written as DNA, the CDR3 is TGCGCCAGCACACCCCTGGACCGGACTAGCGGGGGAGGGGACACCGGGGAGCTGTTTTTT. It is translated as CASTPLDRTSGGGDTGELFF.

This clone was observed a single time. The chain carries TRBV7-9 and TRBJ2-3; D is possibly TRBD2 (6 bases). Germline V gene sequence: CDR1 SEHNR, CDR2 FQNEAQ (reference sequence). The CDR3 is made up of 15 amino acids. V shed 10 bases and J shed 1 base, with 18 bases lying between them. The CDR3 sequence: CATMKARRGTDTQYF. The CDR3 DNA reads as TGTGCCACCATGAAGGCCCGGAGGGGCACAGATACGCAGTATTTT.

V usage is TRBV5-1 and J usage is TRBJ2-7; weak D call: TRBD2 (6 bases). Per germline, CDR1 SGHRS and CDR2 YFSETQ. CDR3 length equals 15 residues. The germline V and J ends were trimmed by 5 bases and 2 bases, with 17 bases remaining between them. CDR3 nucleotides: TGCGCCAGCAGGGCTTGGGATAGGACTACCTACGAGCAGTACTTC. The encoded protein is CASRAWDRTTYEQYF.

The chain links TRBV7-9 to TRBJ2-5; D call uncertain. The CDR3 has 15 amino acids. Trimming removed 1 base from V and 2 bases from J, with 11 bases in between. Per germline, CDR1 SEHNR and CDR2 FQNEAQ (reference sequence). The CDR3 sequence is CASSLGVKLQETQYF. The CDR3 DNA sequence: TGTGCCAGCAGCTTAGGAGTTAAACTGCAAGAGACCCAGTACTTC. Looking up the rest from reference TRBV7-9 and TRBJ2-5 gives the full variable domain: DTGVSQNPRHKITKRGQNVTFRCDPISEHNRLYWYRQTLGQGPEFLTYFQNEAQLEKSRLLSDRFSAERPKGSFSTLEIQRTEQGDSAMYLCASSLGVKLQETQYFGPGTRLLVL.

The chain has TRBV5-6 and TRBJ2-7; 7 bases agree with TRBD1. The CDR3 spans 14 residues. The germline V gene encodes CDR1 SGHDT and CDR2 YYEEEE. J was trimmed by 3 bases and V by 5 bases; bases with no gene match: 8. The CDR3: CASRNRDRNYEQYF. CDR3 nucleotide sequence: TGTGCCAGCAGGAACCGGGACAGAAACTACGAGCAGTACTTC.

This clone was found once. The chain couples TRBV5-4 to TRBJ2-7; 10 bases match TRBD2. The ends lost 4 bases at V and 5 bases at J; junction bases unmatched: 12. Germline CDR1 and CDR2: SGHNT and YYREEE (reference sequence). The CDR3 has 16 amino acids. CDR3: CASSPVSGGAVNEQYF. The CDR3 nucleotides are TGTGCCAGCAGCCCGGTAAGCGGGGGGGCCGTAAACGAGCAGTACTTC.